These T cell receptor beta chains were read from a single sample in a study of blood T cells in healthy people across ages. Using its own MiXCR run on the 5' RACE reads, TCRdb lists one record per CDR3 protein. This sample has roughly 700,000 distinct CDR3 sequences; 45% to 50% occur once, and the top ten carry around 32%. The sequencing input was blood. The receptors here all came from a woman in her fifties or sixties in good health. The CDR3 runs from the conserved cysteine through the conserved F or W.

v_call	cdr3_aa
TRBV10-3	CAISDQGGSYEQYF
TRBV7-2	CASSPRSPYEQYF
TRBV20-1	CSARDRIGGRYEQYF
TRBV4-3	CASSPEREWDTQYF
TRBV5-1	CASSFRTSGNFAEQYF
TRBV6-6	CASSYNPQGGSYGYTF
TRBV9	CASSEEGGLGISDTQYF
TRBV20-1	CSAPSQVGRYNEQFF
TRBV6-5	CASSYRPEGTLYGYTF
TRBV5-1	CASSLVLAGGDIQYF
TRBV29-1	CSVDGGWTGKAGELFF
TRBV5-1	CASASDGSSTEAFF
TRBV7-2	CASSHYRATPHF
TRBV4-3	CASSQSLGGYYGYTF
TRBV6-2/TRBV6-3	CASSYRRTSGSIYEQFF
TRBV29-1	CSVTPQLLGLAGGDTQYF
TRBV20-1	CSAARDGDTDTQYF
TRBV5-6	CASSVVSEPGWYF
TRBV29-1	CSAGGSKETQYF
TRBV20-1	CSAFLGLARETQYF
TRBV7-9	CASSFTGGSGNEQFF
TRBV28	CASSSGTSGTFTDTQYF
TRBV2	CASRWTSEMRQYF
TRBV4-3	CASSRKLAGDDYNEQFF
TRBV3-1	CASSQASRDNNEQFF
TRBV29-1	CSVESGRRDEQYF
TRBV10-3	CAITPSGKDLRNEQFF
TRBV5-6	CASSRGQPLDEQYF
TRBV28	CASSPQTRRWANEQYF
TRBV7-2	CASSLFSTGQETQYF
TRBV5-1	CASSLDDRGNYGYTF
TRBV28	CASTGSRGSSYEQYF
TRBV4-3	CASSNWGGTDTQYF
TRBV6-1	CASSEQAMASSYEQYF
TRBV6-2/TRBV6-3	CASSLVAGVGIGTQYF
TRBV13	CASSPPLAGGQETQYF
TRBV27	CASSLSRGKETQYF
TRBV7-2	CASSLGGGKTQYF
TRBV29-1	CSVESRGPGEAFF
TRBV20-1	CSAYRPGDQPQHF
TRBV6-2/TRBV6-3	CASSYSPAGPTNEQFF
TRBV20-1	CSATGQGTDTQYF
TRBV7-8	CASSPDRGGRSTNEKLFF
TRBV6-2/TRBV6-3	CAIGWGTDTQYF
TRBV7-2	CASSLRRLRETQYF
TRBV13	CASSPYGLAGDEQYF
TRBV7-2	CASNPSRGPNNEQFF
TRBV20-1	CSARGTRVNEQFF
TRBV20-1	CSAGPFGYEQYF
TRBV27	CASRLAASNTEELFF
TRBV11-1	CASSLKGQGYNEQFF
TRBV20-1	CSASSGTATYEQYF